This T cell receptor (beta chain) was sequenced in a study of blood T cell repertoires in COVID-19. This table comes from immunoSEQ multiplex PCR, and its TCRdb copy is limited to in-frame clones, with some not included. The data show about 58,000 clones, less than 90% seen once. The CDR3 is 15 amino acids. In germline, CDR1 is KGHSH, CDR2 LQKENI. Trimming removed 2 bases from V and 6 bases from J, with 13 bases in between. The specimen sequenced was peripheral blood. The chain combines TRBV18 with TRBJ1-4, with D perhaps TRBD1 (5 bases). This receptor was taken from a woman between 70 and 85 years old with active COVID-19. CDR3 DNA: TGTGCCAGCTCACCAAAAGGGGATCGGGATGAAAAACTGTTTTTT. Translation: CASSPKGDRDEKLFF.